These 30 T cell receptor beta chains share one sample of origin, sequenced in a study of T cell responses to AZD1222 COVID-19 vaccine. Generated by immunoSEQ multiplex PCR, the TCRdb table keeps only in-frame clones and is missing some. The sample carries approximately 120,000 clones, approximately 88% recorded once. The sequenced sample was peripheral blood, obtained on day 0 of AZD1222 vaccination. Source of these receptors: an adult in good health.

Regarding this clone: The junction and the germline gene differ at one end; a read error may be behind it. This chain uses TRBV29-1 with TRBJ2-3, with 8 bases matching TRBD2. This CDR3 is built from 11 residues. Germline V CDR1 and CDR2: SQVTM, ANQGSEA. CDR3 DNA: TGTACCGGGACTAGTGAAGATACGCAGTATTTT. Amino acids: CTGTSEDTQYF.

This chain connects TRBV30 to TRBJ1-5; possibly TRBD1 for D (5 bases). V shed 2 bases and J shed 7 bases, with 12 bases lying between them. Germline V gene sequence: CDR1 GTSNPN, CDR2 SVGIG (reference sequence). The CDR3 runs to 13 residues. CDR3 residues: CAWSTGGEQPQHF. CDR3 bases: TGTGCCTGGAGTACCGGGGGTGAGCAGCCCCAGCATTTT.

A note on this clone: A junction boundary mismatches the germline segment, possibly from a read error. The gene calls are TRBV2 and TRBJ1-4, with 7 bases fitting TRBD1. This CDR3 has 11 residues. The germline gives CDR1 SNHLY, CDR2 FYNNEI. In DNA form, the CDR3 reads TGTGCCAGCAGGGACTACCGGGACAGTTCATTT. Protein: CASRDYRDSSF.

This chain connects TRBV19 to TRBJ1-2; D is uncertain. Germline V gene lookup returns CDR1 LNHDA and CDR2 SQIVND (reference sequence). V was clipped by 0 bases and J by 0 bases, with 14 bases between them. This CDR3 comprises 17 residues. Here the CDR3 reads CASSIDLYTTTNYGYTF. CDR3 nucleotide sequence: TGTGCCAGTAGTATAGACCTATACACAACCACTAACTATGGCTACACCTTC.

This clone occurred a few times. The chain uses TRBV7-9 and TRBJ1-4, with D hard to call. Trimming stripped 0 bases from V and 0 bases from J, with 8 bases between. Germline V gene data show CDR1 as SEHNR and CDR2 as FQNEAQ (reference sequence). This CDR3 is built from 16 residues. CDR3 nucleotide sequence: TGTGCCAGCAGCTTAGCTATCAGTGCAACTAATGAAAAACTGTTTTTT. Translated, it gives CASSLAISATNEKLFF.

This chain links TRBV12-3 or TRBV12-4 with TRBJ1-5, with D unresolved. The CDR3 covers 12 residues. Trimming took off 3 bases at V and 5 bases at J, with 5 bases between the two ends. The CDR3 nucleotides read TGTGCCAGCAGTTTTTTCGATCAGCCCCAGCATTTT. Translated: CASSFFDQPQHF.

As DNA, the CDR3 is TGCAGCGGAGACACTTTGAACACTGAAGCTTTCTTT. Translated: CSGDTLNTEAFF. The rearrangement joins TRBV29-1 to TRBJ1-1; no definite D call. This CDR3 has 12 residues. Trimming removed 7 bases from V and 0 bases from J, with 9 bases in between. Germline V lookup: CDR1 SQVTM, CDR2 ANQGSEA. The whole variable domain, filled in from reference TRBV29-1 and TRBJ1-1, reads SAVISQKPSRDICQRGTSLTIQCQVDSQVTMMFWYRQQPGQSLTLIATANQGSEATYESGFVIDKFPISRPNLTFSTLTVSNMSPEDSSIYLCSGDTLNTEAFFGQGTRLTVV.

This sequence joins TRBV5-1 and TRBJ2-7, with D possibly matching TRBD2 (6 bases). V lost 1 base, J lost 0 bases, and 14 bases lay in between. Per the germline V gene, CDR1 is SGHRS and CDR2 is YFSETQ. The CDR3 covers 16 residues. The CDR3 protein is CASSLYLAESSYEQYF. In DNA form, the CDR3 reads TGCGCCAGCAGCTTGTATTTAGCGGAAAGCTCCTACGAGCAGTACTTC.

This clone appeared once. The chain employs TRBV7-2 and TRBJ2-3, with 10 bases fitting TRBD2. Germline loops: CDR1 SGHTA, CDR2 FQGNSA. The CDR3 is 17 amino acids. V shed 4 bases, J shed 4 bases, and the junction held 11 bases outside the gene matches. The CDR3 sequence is CASSSLAGGGVADTQYF. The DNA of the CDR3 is TGTGCCAGCAGCTCCTTAGCGGGGGGCGGGGTTGCAGATACGCAGTATTTT.

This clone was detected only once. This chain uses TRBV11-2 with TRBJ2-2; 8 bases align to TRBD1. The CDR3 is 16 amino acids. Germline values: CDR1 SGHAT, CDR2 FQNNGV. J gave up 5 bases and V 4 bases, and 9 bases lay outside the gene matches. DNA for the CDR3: TGTGCCAGCAGCTCGCTAGGACAGGGATTGACCGGGGAGCTGTTTTTT. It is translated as CASSSLGQGLTGELFF.

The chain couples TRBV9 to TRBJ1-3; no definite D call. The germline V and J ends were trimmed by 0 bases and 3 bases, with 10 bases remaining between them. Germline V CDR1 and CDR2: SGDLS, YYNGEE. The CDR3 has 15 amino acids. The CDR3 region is CASSVGASFGNTIYF. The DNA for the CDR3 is TGTGCCAGCAGCGTAGGGGCGTCGTTTGGAAACACCATATATTTT.

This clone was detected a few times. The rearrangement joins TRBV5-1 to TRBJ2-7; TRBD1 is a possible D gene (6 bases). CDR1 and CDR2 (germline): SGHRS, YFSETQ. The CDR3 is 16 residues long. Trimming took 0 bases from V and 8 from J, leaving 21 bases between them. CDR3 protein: CASSLGGTGNRNKQYF. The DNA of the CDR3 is TGCGCCAGCAGCTTGGGGGGTACAGGGAACCGTAATAAGCAGTACTTC.

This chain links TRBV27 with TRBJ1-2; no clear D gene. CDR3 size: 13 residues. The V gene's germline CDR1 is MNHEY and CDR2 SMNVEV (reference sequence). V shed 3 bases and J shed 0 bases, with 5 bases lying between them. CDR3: CASSFQANYGYTF. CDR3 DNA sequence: TGTGCCAGCAGTTTTCAAGCTAACTATGGCTACACCTTC.

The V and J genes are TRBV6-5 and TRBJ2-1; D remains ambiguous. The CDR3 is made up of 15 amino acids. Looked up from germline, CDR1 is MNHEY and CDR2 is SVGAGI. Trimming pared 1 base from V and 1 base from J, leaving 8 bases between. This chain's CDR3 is CASSYYDSSYNEQFF. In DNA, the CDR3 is TGTGCCAGCAGTTACTATGACTCATCCTACAATGAGCAGTTCTTC.

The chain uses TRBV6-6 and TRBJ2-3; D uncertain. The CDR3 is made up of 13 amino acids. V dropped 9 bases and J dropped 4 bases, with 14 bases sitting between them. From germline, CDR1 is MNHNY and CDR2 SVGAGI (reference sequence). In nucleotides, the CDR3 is TGTGCCAGTCGTTGGTCTGGACCAGATACGCAGTATTTT. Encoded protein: CASRWSGPDTQYF.

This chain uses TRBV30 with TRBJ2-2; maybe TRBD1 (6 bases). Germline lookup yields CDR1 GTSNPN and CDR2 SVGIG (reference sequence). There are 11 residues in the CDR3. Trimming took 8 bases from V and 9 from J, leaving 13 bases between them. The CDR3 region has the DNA TGTGCCGGCAGGGGATATAGGGAGCTGTTTTTT. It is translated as CAGRGYRELFF. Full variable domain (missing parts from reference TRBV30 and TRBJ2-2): SQTIHQWPATLVQPVGSPLSLECTVEGTSNPNLYWYRQAAGRGLQLLFYSVGIGQISSEVPQNLSASRPQDRQFILSSKKLLLSDSGFYLCAGRGYRELFFGEGSRLTVL.

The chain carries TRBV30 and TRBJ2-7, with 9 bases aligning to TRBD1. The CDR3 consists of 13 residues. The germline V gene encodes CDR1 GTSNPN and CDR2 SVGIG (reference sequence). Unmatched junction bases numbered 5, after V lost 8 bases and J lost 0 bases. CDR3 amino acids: CASRQGVSYEQYF. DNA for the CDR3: TGTGCCAGCCGACAGGGGGTCTCCTACGAGCAGTACTTC.

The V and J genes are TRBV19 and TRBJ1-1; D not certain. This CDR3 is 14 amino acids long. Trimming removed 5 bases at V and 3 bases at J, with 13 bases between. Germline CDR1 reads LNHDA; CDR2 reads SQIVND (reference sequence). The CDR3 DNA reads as TGTGCCAGTAGTTTTACTGGACGGTACACTGAAGCTTTCTTT. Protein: CASSFTGRYTEAFF.

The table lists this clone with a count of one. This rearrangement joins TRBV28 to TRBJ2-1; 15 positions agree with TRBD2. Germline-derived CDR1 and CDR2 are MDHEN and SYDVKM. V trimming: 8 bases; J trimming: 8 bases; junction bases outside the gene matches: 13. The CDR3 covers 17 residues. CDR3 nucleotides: TGTGCCAGCTGTCCTAGGACTAGCGGGAGGGTTGGCTATGAGCAGTTCTTC. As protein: CASCPRTSGRVGYEQFF.

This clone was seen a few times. CDR3 region: CASSVVYRAEAFF. CDR3 in DNA: TGTGCCAGCAGCGTAGTGTATAGGGCTGAAGCTTTCTTT. This chain uses TRBV9 with TRBJ1-1; no reliable D call. This CDR3 has 13 residues. V lost 0 bases and J 6 bases, leaving 9 bases between the germline ends. CDR1 and CDR2 from the germline V gene are SGDLS and YYNGEE.

CDR3 protein: CAISEGDRSNQPQHF. In nucleotides, the CDR3 is TGTGCCATCAGTGAAGGCGACAGGAGCAATCAGCCCCAGCATTTT. The V and J genes are TRBV10-3 and TRBJ1-5; a weak D match, TRBD1 (6 bases). Germline V gene data show CDR1 as ENHRY and CDR2 as SYGVKD. Trimming left V 3 bases short and J 1 base short, with 10 bases between. The CDR3 is 15 residues long.

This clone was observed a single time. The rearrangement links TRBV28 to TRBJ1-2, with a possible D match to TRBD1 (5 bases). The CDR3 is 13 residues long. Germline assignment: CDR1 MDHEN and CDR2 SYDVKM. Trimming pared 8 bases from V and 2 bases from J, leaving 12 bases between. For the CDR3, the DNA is TGTGCCAGCCTTAGGGGAACCAACTATGGCTACACCTTC. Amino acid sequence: CASLRGTNYGYTF.

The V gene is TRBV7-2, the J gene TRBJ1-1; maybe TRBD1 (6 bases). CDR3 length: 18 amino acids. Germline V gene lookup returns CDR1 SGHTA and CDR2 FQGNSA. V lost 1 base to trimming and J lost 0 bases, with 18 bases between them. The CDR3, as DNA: TGTGCCAGCAGCTTAGTGGACAGACGATTGGGGGTGAACACTGAAGCTTTCTTT. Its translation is CASSLVDRRLGVNTEAFF.

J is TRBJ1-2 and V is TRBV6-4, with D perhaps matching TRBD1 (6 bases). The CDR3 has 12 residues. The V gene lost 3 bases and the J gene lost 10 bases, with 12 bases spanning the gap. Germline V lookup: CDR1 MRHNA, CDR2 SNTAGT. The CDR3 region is CASSDGGTFYTF. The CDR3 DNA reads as TGTGCCAGCAGTGATGGGGGGACATTCTACACCTTC.

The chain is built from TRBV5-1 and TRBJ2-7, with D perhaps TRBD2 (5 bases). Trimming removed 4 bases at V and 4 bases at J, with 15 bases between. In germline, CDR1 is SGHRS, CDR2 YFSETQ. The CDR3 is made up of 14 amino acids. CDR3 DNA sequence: TGCGCCAGCAGCCTCATGGGAGAGGGATACGAGCAGTACTTC. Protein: CASSLMGEGYEQYF.

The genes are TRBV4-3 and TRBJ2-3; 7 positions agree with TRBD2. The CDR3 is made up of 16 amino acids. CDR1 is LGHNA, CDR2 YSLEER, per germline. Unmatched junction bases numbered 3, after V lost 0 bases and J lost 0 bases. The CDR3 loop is CASSQDGAGSTDTQYF. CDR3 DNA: TGCGCCAGCAGCCAAGATGGAGCGGGAAGCACAGATACGCAGTATTTT.

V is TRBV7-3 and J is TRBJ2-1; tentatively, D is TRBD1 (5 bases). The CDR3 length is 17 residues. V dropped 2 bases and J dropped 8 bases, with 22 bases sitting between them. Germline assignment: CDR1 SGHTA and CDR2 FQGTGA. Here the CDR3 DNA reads TGTGCCAGCAGCTTAGGTCTCAGGGCAGGTGGATTGGATGAGCAGTTCTTC. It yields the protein CASSLGLRAGGLDEQFF.

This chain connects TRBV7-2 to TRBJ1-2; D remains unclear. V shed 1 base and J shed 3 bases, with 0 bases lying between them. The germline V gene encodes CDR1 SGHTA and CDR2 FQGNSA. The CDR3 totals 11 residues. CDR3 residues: CASSLDYGYTF. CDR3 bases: TGTGCCAGCAGCTTAGACTATGGCTACACCTTC.

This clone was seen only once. DNA of the CDR3: TGCGCCAGCAGCTTGGGACAGGGGGAAAATGAGCAGTTCTTC. Amino acids: CASSLGQGENEQFF. The genes are TRBV5-1 and TRBJ2-1; 9 positions match TRBD1. The V gene's germline CDR1 is SGHRS and CDR2 YFSETQ. The CDR3 has 14 residues. Trimming at V came to 0 bases and at J to 7 bases, leaving 2 bases not matched to a gene.

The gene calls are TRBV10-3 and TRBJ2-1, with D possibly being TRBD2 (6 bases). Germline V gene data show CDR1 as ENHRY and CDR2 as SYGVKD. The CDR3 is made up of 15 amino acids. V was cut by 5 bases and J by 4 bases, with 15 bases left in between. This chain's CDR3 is CAISPLALSYNEQFF. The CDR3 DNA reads TGTGCCATCAGTCCCCTAGCGCTTTCATACAATGAGCAGTTCTTC.